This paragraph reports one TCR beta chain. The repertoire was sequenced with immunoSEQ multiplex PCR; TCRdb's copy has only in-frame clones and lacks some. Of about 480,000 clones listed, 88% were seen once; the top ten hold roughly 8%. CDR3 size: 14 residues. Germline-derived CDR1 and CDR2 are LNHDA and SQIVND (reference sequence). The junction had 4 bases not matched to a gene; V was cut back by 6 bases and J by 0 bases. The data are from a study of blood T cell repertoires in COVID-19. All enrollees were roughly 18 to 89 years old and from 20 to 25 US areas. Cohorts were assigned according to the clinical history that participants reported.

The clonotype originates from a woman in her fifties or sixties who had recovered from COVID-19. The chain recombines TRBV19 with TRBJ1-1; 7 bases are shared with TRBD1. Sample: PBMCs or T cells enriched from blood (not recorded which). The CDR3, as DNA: TGTGCCAGTAGACCGGGACAGTTGAACACTGAAGCTTTCTTT. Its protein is CASRPGQLNTEAFF.